Given below is one TCR beta chain in context. The sample comes from a study of technical replicates of blood from four donors. CDR1 and CDR2 (germline): SQVTM, ANQGSEA. The V end was cut by 0 bases, the J end by 2 bases, with 7 bases between. The CDR3 totals 13 residues. Repertoires were generated with immunoSEQ multiplex PCR, while TCRdb's copy carries only in-frame clones and drops some. The sample has about 93,000 clones, around 96% seen once. The source of this sequence is a human donor in good health. Sequenced material: T cells isolated from PBMCs. The chain recombines TRBV29-1 with TRBJ1-1; D ambiguous. CDR3 DNA sequence: TGCAGCGTTGAAGATTCGGGTAACACTGAAGCTTTCTTT. This encodes CSVEDSGNTEAFF.